Each of the 14 T cell receptor beta chains below was sequenced from the same sample in a study of T cell responses to AZD1222 COVID-19 vaccine. The assay was immunoSEQ multiplex PCR, and TCRdb's table has in-frame clones only and misses some. The table includes about 150,000 clones, approximately 91% detected once. The material sequenced was peripheral blood, taken 28 days after the second AZD1222 dose. These receptors came from an adult who received the AZD1222 COVID-19 vaccine.

V and J are TRBV19 and TRBJ2-3; D possibly corresponds to TRBD1 (5 bases). From germline, CDR1 is LNHDA and CDR2 SQIVND (reference sequence). The length of the CDR3 is 15 residues. V dropped 0 bases and J dropped 2 bases, with 9 bases sitting between them. CDR3 in DNA: TGTGCCAGTAGTATAGAAGGGGTCACCACAGATACGCAGTATTTT. Translation gives CASSIEGVTTDTQYF.

The V and J genes are TRBV4-1 and TRBJ1-2; D unclear. The germline V gene encodes CDR1 MGHRA and CDR2 YSYEKL. With 0 bases removed from V and 3 bases from J, the gap between germline ends came to 8 bases. The CDR3 has 14 amino acids. This CDR3 is CASSQDSVYYGYTF. DNA for the CDR3: TGCGCCAGCAGCCAAGATTCCGTGTACTATGGCTACACCTTC.

CDR3 in DNA: TGCGCCAGCAGCCAGCAGGACCTAGGTTCCTGGCCCCAGCATTTT. Translation: CASSQQDLGSWPQHF. This chain links TRBV4-1 with TRBJ1-5; no reliable D call. This CDR3 spans 15 amino acids. Germline lookup yields CDR1 MGHRA and CDR2 YSYEKL. V was pared by 3 bases and J by 9 bases, with 18 bases between.

The chain carries TRBV6-5 and TRBJ1-5, with D perhaps TRBD1 (5 bases). The V gene lost 0 bases and the J gene lost 1 base, with 7 bases spanning the gap. The CDR3 has 15 amino acids. Germline-derived CDR1 and CDR2 are MNHEY and SVGAGI. CDR3 bases: TGTGCCAGCAGTTACTCGAGGGACAGCAATCAGCCCCAGCATTTT. Its translation is CASSYSRDSNQPQHF.

This chain connects TRBV5-1 to TRBJ1-2, with TRBD1 matching over 9 bases. CDR3 length equals 14 residues. Germline-derived CDR1 and CDR2 are SGHRS and YFSETQ. The V and J ends lost 4 bases and 6 bases, in that order; junction bases with no gene match: 7. Here the CDR3 DNA reads TGCGCCAGCAGCGCCCGACAGGGGGTGGATGGCTACACCTTC. It yields the protein CASSARQGVDGYTF.

The gene calls are TRBV4-2 and TRBJ1-4; no definite D call. Trimming removed 1 base from V and 4 bases from J, with 13 bases in between. CDR1 is LGHNA, CDR2 YNFKEQ, per germline. The CDR3 is made up of 16 amino acids. The CDR3 nucleotides read TGTGCCAGCAGCCAAGTTATCCAGGCTGGTAATGAAAAACTGTTTTTT. This codes for CASSQVIQAGNEKLFF.

This sequence joins TRBV19 and TRBJ1-3, with D tentatively TRBD1 (5 bases). Deletions cut 7 bases from V and 5 bases from J, with 12 bases between. The CDR3 sequence is 13 residues long. Germline lookup yields CDR1 LNHDA and CDR2 SQIVND (reference sequence). The CDR3 loop reads CASIGHGRNTIYF. The CDR3 nucleotides read TGTGCCAGTATCGGACATGGGAGAAACACCATATATTTT. The entire variable domain, with the rest obtained from reference TRBV19 and TRBJ1-3, is as follows: DGGITQSPKYLFRKEGQNVTLSCEQNLNHDAMYWYRQDPGQGLRLIYYSQIVNDFQKGDIAEGYSVSREKKESFPLTVTSAQKNPTAFYLCASIGHGRNTIYFGEGSWLTVV.

The CDR3 is CASSSGVNEQFF. Written as DNA, the CDR3 is TGTGCCAGCAGTTCAGGGGTCAATGAGCAGTTCTTC. The rearrangement links TRBV27 to TRBJ2-1; D may be TRBD1 (6 bases). V lost 4 bases, J lost 6 bases, and 7 bases lay in between. This CDR3 has 12 residues. Germline CDR1 reads MNHEY; CDR2 reads SMNVEV (reference sequence).

This sequence joins TRBV7-6 and TRBJ2-1; D may correspond to TRBD1 or TRBD2 (6 bases each). This CDR3 has 16 amino acids. The V gene's germline CDR1 is SGHVS and CDR2 FNYEAQ. The V end was cut by 4 bases, the J end by 2 bases, with 15 bases between. Here the CDR3 DNA reads TGTGCCAGCAGCTCCGGGGGCCCCAGTACCTACAATGAGCAGTTCTTC. Residues: CASSSGGPSTYNEQFF.

V gene TRBV4-1 combines with J gene TRBJ2-7; the D gene is possibly TRBD1 (6 bases). Germline V gene data show CDR1 as MGHRA and CDR2 as YSYEKL. Trimming removed 4 bases from V and 5 bases from J, with 18 bases in between. The CDR3 has 15 amino acids. The chain's CDR3 is CASSPTGRGRDEQYF. The CDR3, as DNA: TGCGCCAGCAGCCCGACGGGCAGGGGTAGGGACGAGCAGTACTTC.

This chain links TRBV6-6 with TRBJ1-6; D is ambiguous. Trimming took 4 bases from V and 3 from J, leaving 10 bases between them. The CDR3 sequence is 15 residues long. Germline V CDR1 and CDR2: MNHNY, SVGAGI (reference sequence). The CDR3, as DNA: TGTGCCAGCAGTTCCGACGGGAACTATAATTCACCCCTCCACTTT. Translated, it gives CASSSDGNYNSPLHF.

This clone was observed once. The chain employs TRBV6-5 and TRBJ1-3; D remains ambiguous. CDR1 is MNHEY, CDR2 SVGAGI, per germline. Trimming cost V 3 bases and J 0 bases, with 9 bases left between them. This CDR3 is built from 15 residues. The CDR3 region is CASSYSDVSGNTIYF. In nucleotides, the CDR3 is TGTGCCAGCAGTTATTCCGATGTCTCTGGAAACACCATATATTTT.

This clone was seen only once. The chain couples TRBV28 to TRBJ1-4; D unresolved. Germline V CDR1 and CDR2: MDHEN, SYDVKM. CDR3 length: 12 residues. Trimming removed 2 bases from V and 7 bases from J, with 5 bases in between. CDR3 in amino acids: CASSLQTEKLFF. In DNA form, the CDR3 reads TGTGCCAGCAGTTTACAGACTGAAAAACTGTTTTTT. Supplemented by reference TRBV28 and TRBJ1-4, the full variable domain reads DVKVTQSSRYLVKRTGEKVFLECVQDMDHENMFWYRQDPGLGLRLIYFSYDVKMKEKGDIPEGYSVSREKKERFSLILESASTNQTSMYLCASSLQTEKLFFGSGTQLSVL.

The genes are TRBV3-1 (or the pseudogene TRBV3-2) and TRBJ2-1, with TRBD2 identical over 9 bases. Germline V gene lookup returns CDR1 LGHDT and CDR2 YNNKEL (reference sequence). The CDR3 covers 19 residues. V trimming: 0 bases; J trimming: 2 bases; junction bases outside the gene matches: 11. CDR3 loop: CASSQEFGVAGVPYNEQFF. The CDR3 nucleotides are TGTGCCAGCAGCCAAGAATTTGGAGTAGCGGGAGTTCCCTACAATGAGCAGTTCTTC.